The 16 T cell receptor beta chains presented below share a single source sample, sequenced in a study of T cells in Graves' hyperthyroidism and ophthalmopathy. Researchers amplified the TCR beta CDR3 regions from RNA transcripts. HTBI primers drove first-round RT-PCR of the TCR CDR3. MiXCR, applied by TCRdb to the multiplex PCR reads, yields one record per CDR3 protein. Here the sample spans hundreds of thousands of distinct CDR3 sequences, about a sixth being singletons. Material for sequencing was blood. The receptor set was obtained from a woman in her forties with Graves' ophthalmopathy.

This clonotype was counted at least ten times. The CDR3 DNA follows: TGTGCCAGCAGCTTAGCTTCTCGGGGCTACGAGCAGTACTTC. This translates into CASSLASRGYEQYF. The genes are TRBV7-2 and TRBJ2-7; weak D call: TRBD2 (5 bases). The germline gives CDR1 SGHTA, CDR2 FQGNSA. The CDR3 sequence is 14 residues long. V dropped 0 bases and J dropped 3 bases, with 9 bases sitting between them.

This rearrangement joins TRBV15 to TRBJ2-7; 9 nucleotides agree with TRBD2. Germline assignment: CDR1 LNHNV and CDR2 YYDKDF (reference sequence). The V segment lost 0 bases and the J segment 7 bases; nucleotides outside the gene matches: 13. The CDR3 covers 17 residues. Here the CDR3 DNA reads TGTGCCACCAGCAGAGATCCCCTAGCGGGGAGGGCCAGGGAGCAGTACTTC. Its translation is CATSRDPLAGRAREQYF.

This clonotype was seen ten or more times. The genes are TRBV20-1 and TRBJ2-3; D possibly corresponds to TRBD1 (5 bases). CDR3 size: 12 residues. Germline lookup yields CDR1 DFQATT and CDR2 SNEGSKA (reference sequence). V dropped 3 bases and J dropped 6 bases, with 10 bases sitting between them. The CDR3: CSASRAVDTQYF. In nucleotides, the CDR3 is TGCAGTGCTAGCAGGGCGGTGGATACGCAGTATTTT.

DNA of the CDR3: TGCAGTGCTACGGGGACAGAGAACACCGGGGAGCTGTTTTTT. This gives the protein CSATGTENTGELFF. This chain connects TRBV20-1 to TRBJ2-2, with 7 nucleotides matching TRBD1. The J segment lost 1 base and the V segment lost 4 bases, leaving 3 bases of the junction unmatched. Germline lookup yields CDR1 DFQATT and CDR2 SNEGSKA (reference sequence). The CDR3 has 14 amino acids.

The J gene is TRBJ1-2, the V gene TRBV2, with D perhaps TRBD1 (5 bases). The CDR3 is 15 amino acids. Germline assignment: CDR1 SNHLY and CDR2 FYNNEI. V dropped 8 bases and J dropped 3 bases, with 19 bases sitting between them. The CDR3 DNA reads TGTGCCAGCTTGAGGGGCAAATCCCGTGACTATGGCTACACCTTC. Amino acids: CASLRGKSRDYGYTF.

There are many counts of this clonotype. This chain uses TRBV2 with TRBJ2-1, with 15 bases fitting TRBD2. The CDR3 runs 14 residues. Germline V gene sequence: CDR1 SNHLY, CDR2 FYNNEI. Trimming took 5 bases from V and 9 from J; bases not matched to a gene: 2. The CDR3 DNA follows: TGTGCCAGCAGTTGGACTAGCGGGAGGGGTGAGCAGTTCTTC. Amino acids: CASSWTSGRGEQFF.

The chain carries TRBV6-5 and TRBJ2-4, with D possibly matching TRBD2 (6 bases). Germline V gene lookup returns CDR1 MNHEY and CDR2 SVGAGI. V dropped 0 bases and J dropped 0 bases, with 12 bases sitting between them. The CDR3 totals 17 residues. The CDR3 here is CASSYSGTDLAKNIQYF. The CDR3 nucleotides read TGTGCCAGCAGTTACTCCGGGACTGATCTAGCCAAAAACATTCAGTACTTC.

This clonotype was counted ten times or more. V gene TRBV27 combines with J gene TRBJ1-2; unclear D gene. Trimming cost V 1 base and J 0 bases, with 18 bases left between them. Germline CDR1 is MNHEY and CDR2 is SMNVEV (reference sequence). CDR3 length: 18 residues. CDR3 sequence (DNA): TGTGCCAGCAGTTTATACGCCGTGGGAGGGCCAGCTAACTATGGCTACACCTTC. Residues: CASSLYAVGGPANYGYTF.

This clonotype was seen a handful of times. The chain links TRBV7-9 to TRBJ1-1; a weak D match, TRBD1 (6 bases). The CDR3 has 13 residues. Trimming stripped 5 bases from V and 7 bases from J, with 14 bases between. In germline, CDR1 is SEHNR, CDR2 FQNEAQ (reference sequence). Here the CDR3 reads CASSTPTGVEAFF. The CDR3 nucleotides are TGTGCCAGCAGCACGCCGACAGGCGTTGAAGCTTTCTTT.

This clonotype came up many times. The V gene is TRBV20-1, the J gene TRBJ1-1; possible D gene TRBD1, 6 bases. Germline V gene data show CDR1 as DFQATT and CDR2 as SNEGSKA (reference sequence). The V end lost 4 bases, the J end lost 3 bases, and 9 bases lay between the germline ends. This CDR3 region has 12 residues. The CDR3 DNA reads TGCAGTGCTAACCAGGGGTACACTGAAGCTTTCTTT. It specifies CSANQGYTEAFF.

At least ten counts were recorded for this clonotype. The V gene is TRBV19, the J gene TRBJ1-3, with unresolved D. V was shortened by 3 bases and J by 2 bases, with 8 bases between the two germline ends. The CDR3 covers 14 residues. Germline-derived CDR1 and CDR2 are LNHDA and SQIVND (reference sequence). Here the CDR3 reads CASSIGGTGNTIYF. CDR3 bases: TGTGCCAGTAGTATCGGAGGGACTGGAAACACCATATATTTT. The entire variable domain, with the rest obtained from reference TRBV19 and TRBJ1-3, is as follows: DGGITQSPKYLFRKEGQNVTLSCEQNLNHDAMYWYRQDPGQGLRLIYYSQIVNDFQKGDIAEGYSVSREKKESFPLTVTSAQKNPTAFYLCASSIGGTGNTIYFGEGSWLTVV.

V usage is TRBV6-2 or TRBV6-3 and J usage is TRBJ1-2; 7 nucleotides agree with TRBD1. After removal of 2 bases from V and 14 bases from J, the junction contained 11 bases not matched to a gene. Per germline, CDR1 MNHEY and CDR2 SVGEGT. The CDR3 runs to 13 residues. The CDR3 DNA reads as TGTGCCAGCAGTTACGGGAGGACAGGTCTACAGACCTTC. This encodes CASSYGRTGLQTF.

This clonotype was counted a few times. CDR3 DNA sequence: TGTGCCAGCAGCTTAGGTCGGGGACTCGAAGCTTTCTTT. It yields the protein CASSLGRGLEAFF. J is TRBJ1-1 and V is TRBV11-3; D might be TRBD1 (5 bases). The CDR3 runs to 13 residues. V was shortened by 1 base and J by 8 bases, with 11 bases between the two germline ends. Per germline, CDR1 SGHNT and CDR2 YENEEA.

The chain carries TRBV24-1 and TRBJ2-1; 9 bases match TRBD1. After removal of 5 bases from V and 8 bases from J, the junction contained 9 bases not matched to a gene. Germline V gene lookup returns CDR1 KGHDR and CDR2 SFDVKD. The CDR3 contains 15 residues. This chain's CDR3 is CATSAPDRGGYEQFF. CDR3 coding DNA: TGTGCCACCAGTGCCCCGGACAGGGGCGGCTATGAGCAGTTCTTC.

There are many counts of this clonotype. The rearrangement links TRBV20-1 to TRBJ1-5; no definite D call. Germline loops: CDR1 DFQATT, CDR2 SNEGSKA (reference sequence). V shed 1 base and J shed 1 base, with 11 bases lying between them. The CDR3 sequence is 15 residues long. CDR3 DNA sequence: TGCAGTGCTAGAGGATCGGTTAGAAGCAATCAGCCCCAGCATTTT. Its translation is CSARGSVRSNQPQHF.

This clonotype was seen at least ten times. This sequence joins TRBV2 and TRBJ2-5; D might be TRBD1 (5 bases). The V gene lost 4 bases and the J gene lost 4 bases, with 16 bases spanning the gap. Germline V CDR1 and CDR2: SNHLY, FYNNEI. The CDR3 length is 15 residues. The CDR3, as DNA: TGTGCCAGCAGTGCCCTAAGGGTTCAGGGAGAGACCCAGTACTTC. This translates into CASSALRVQGETQYF.